Below are 8 T cell receptor beta chains sequenced from a single sample in a study of T cell responses to AZD1222 COVID-19 vaccine. Profiling relied on immunoSEQ multiplex PCR, and the TCRdb table lists in-frame clones only, not all of them. The sample yields around 130,000 clones, more than 85% seen once. This sample comprised peripheral blood, obtained 28 days after the second AZD1222 dose. The receptors here all came from an adult who received the AZD1222 COVID-19 vaccine.

The J gene is TRBJ2-7, the V gene TRBV4-1, with TRBD2 matching over 11 bases. The length of the CDR3 is 15 residues. Germline CDR1 and CDR2: MGHRA and YSYEKL. V lost 4 bases, J lost 7 bases, and 9 bases stayed unmatched. The CDR3 bases are TGCGCCAGCAGCCTCATAGCGGGGGGGGGAGGTGAGCAGTACTTC. Translated, it gives CASSLIAGGGGEQYF.

The chain is built from TRBV2 and TRBJ2-7; 7 positions agree with TRBD2. This CDR3 region has 14 residues. Germline V CDR1 and CDR2: SNHLY, FYNNEI. The J segment lost 12 bases and the V segment lost 1 base, leaving 12 bases of the junction unmatched. The CDR3 nucleotides are TGTGCCAGCAGTGAAGGGGAGGGGCTGGGTCGGGCGTACTTC. It yields the protein CASSEGEGLGRAYF.

This clone was recorded many times. This chain connects TRBV9 to TRBJ2-7; no definite D call. The germline gives CDR1 SGDLS, CDR2 YYNGEE. This CDR3 is 14 amino acids long. Trimming stripped 0 bases from V and 2 bases from J, with 9 bases between. The CDR3 sequence is CASSVGRKPYEQYF. CDR3 in DNA: TGTGCCAGCAGCGTAGGCAGGAAACCCTACGAGCAGTACTTC.

The J gene is TRBJ1-2, the V gene TRBV29-1; D uncertain. Trimming took off 3 bases at V and 5 bases at J, with 10 bases between the two ends. This CDR3 is 12 amino acids long. Germline values: CDR1 SQVTM, CDR2 ANQGSEA. CDR3 protein: CSVDRHLYGYTF. The CDR3 nucleotides are TGCAGCGTTGATCGACACTTATATGGCTACACCTTC.

The chain uses TRBV7-2 and TRBJ1-2; D is undetermined. Trimming left V 0 bases short and J 3 bases short, with 8 bases between. The germline V gene has CDR1 SGHTA and CDR2 FQGNSA. The CDR3 length is 14 residues. DNA for the CDR3: TGTGCCAGCAGCTTAGCGGGCAGCCACTATGGCTACACCTTC. It codes for CASSLAGSHYGYTF.

The chain employs TRBV13 and TRBJ1-1; possibly TRBD1 for D (6 bases). The germline gives CDR1 PRHDT, CDR2 FYEKMQ (reference sequence). V dropped 2 bases and J dropped 4 bases, with 11 bases sitting between them. The CDR3 consists of 14 residues. The CDR3 DNA sequence: TGTGCCAGCAGCTTACTGGGGGCAGGCACTGAAGCTTTCTTT. It encodes CASSLLGAGTEAFF.

The genes are TRBV4-3 and TRBJ1-2, with 7 bases identical to TRBD1. CDR3 length: 13 residues. Germline V gives CDR1 LGHNA, CDR2 YSLEER. V lost 4 bases to trimming and J lost 2 bases; unmatched junction nucleotides: 1. The CDR3 nucleotides read TGCGCCAGCAGCCTGACAGGGAACTATGGCTACACCTTC. Encoded protein: CASSLTGNYGYTF.

The chain uses TRBV4-1 and TRBJ2-7; 7 bases map to TRBD1. The V segment lost 1 base and the J segment 3 bases; nucleotides outside the gene matches: 3. Germline V gives CDR1 MGHRA, CDR2 YSYEKL. The CDR3 runs 14 residues. The chain's CDR3 is CASSQGDSSYEQYV. The CDR3 DNA is TGCGCCAGCAGCCAAGGGGACAGTAGCTACGAGCAGTACGTC.